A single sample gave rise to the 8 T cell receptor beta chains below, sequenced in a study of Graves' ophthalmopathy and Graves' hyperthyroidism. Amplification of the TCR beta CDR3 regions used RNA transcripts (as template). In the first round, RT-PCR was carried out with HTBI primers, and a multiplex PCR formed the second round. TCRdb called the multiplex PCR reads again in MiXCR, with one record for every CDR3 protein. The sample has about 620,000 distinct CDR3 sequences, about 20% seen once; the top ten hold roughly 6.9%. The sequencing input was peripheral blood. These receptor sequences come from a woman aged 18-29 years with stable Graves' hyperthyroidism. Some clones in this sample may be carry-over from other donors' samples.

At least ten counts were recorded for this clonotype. CDR3 region: CASSSPGQGGDGYTF. The CDR3 DNA reads TGTGCCAGCAGCTCCCCTGGACAAGGGGGCGATGGCTACACCTTC. This chain connects TRBV5-4 to TRBJ1-2, with 7 bases that match TRBD1. The germline gives CDR1 SGHNT, CDR2 YYREEE (reference sequence). V lost 3 bases and J lost 6; bases outside the gene matches: 11. This CDR3 comprises 15 residues.

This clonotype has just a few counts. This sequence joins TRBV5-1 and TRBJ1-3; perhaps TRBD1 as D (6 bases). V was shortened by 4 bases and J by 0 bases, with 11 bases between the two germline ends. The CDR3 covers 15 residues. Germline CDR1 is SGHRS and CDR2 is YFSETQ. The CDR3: CASSLDSRSGNTIYF. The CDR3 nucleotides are TGCGCCAGCAGCCTGGACAGCCGCTCTGGAAACACCATATATTTT.

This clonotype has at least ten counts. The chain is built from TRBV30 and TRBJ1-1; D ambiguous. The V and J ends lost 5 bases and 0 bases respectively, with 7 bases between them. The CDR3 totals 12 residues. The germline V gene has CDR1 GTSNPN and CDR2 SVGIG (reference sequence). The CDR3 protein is CAWRTVNTEAFF. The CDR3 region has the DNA TGTGCCTGGCGGACGGTGAACACTGAAGCTTTCTTT.

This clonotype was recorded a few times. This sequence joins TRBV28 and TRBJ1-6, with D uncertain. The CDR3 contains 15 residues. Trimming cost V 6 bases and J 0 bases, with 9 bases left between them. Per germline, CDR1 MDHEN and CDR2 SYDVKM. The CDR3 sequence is CASSLGYSYNSPLHF. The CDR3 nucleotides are TGTGCCAGCAGCCTGGGGTACTCCTATAATTCACCCCTCCACTTT.

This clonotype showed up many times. CDR3 in DNA: TGCAGTGCCGACCTCGACAGTCCGGAGACCCAGTACTTC. It specifies CSADLDSPETQYF. This chain joins TRBV20-1 and TRBJ2-5, with D possibly being TRBD1 (5 bases). This CDR3 has 13 amino acids. Per germline, CDR1 DFQATT and CDR2 SNEGSKA (reference sequence). Trimming pared 6 bases from V and 5 bases from J, leaving 16 bases between.

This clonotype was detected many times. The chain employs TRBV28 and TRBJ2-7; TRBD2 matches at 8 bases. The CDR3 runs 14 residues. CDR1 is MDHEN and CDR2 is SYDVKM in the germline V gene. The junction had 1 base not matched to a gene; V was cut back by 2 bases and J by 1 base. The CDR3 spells CASSLIAGSYEQYF. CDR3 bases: TGTGCCAGCAGTTTAATAGCGGGATCCTACGAGCAGTACTTC. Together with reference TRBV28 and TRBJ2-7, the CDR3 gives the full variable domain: DVKVTQSSRYLVKRTGEKVFLECVQDMDHENMFWYRQDPGLGLRLIYFSYDVKMKEKGDIPEGYSVSREKKERFSLILESASTNQTSMYLCASSLIAGSYEQYFGPGTRLTVT.

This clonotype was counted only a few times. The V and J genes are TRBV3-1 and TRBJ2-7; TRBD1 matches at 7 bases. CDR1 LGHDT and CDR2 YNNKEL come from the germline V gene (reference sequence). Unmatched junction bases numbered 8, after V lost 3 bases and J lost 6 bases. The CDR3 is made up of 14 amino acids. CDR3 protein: CASSHETGLGEQYF. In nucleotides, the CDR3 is TGTGCCAGCAGCCACGAGACAGGGCTAGGCGAGCAGTACTTC.

CDR3 nucleotide sequence: TGCGCCAGCAGCCAAGTTGCGGGGGCCGTCACCGGGGAGCTGTTTTTT. Residues: CASSQVAGAVTGELFF. V gene TRBV4-1 combines with J gene TRBJ2-2; tentatively, D is TRBD2 (7 bases). The germline CDR1 and CDR2 sequences are MGHRA and YSYEKL. Between the trimmed V and J ends, which lost 1 base and 4 bases, there was a span of 13 bases. This CDR3 has 16 amino acids.